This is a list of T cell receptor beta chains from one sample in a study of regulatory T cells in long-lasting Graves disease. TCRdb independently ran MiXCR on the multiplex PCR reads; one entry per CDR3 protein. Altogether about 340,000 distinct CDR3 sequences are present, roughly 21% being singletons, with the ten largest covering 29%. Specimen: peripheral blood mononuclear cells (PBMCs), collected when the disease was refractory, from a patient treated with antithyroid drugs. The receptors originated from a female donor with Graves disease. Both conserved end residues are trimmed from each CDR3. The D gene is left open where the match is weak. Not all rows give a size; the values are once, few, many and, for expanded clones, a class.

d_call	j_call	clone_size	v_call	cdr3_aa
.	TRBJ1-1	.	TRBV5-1	ASSTEVNTEAF
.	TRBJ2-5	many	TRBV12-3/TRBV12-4	ASSLAPGRGETQY
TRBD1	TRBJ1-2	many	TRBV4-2	ASSQEARGKDGYT
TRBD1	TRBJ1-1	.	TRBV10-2	AGSKPGQGNTEAF
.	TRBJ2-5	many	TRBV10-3	AISESNNLQETQY
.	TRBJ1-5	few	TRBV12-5	ASGLGQPQH
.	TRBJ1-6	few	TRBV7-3	ASSLGTLGSPLH
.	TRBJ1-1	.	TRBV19	ASRGGAVNTEAF
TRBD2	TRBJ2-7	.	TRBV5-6	ASSFGTILFEQY
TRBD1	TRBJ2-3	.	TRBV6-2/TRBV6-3	ASRDRAKDTQY
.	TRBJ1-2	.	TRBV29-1	SVVQGLGYGYT
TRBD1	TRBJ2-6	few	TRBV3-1	ASSHLGTAFSGANVLT
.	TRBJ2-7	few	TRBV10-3	AITGVDRQY
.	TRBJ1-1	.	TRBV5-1	ASSPGHGRLNTEAF
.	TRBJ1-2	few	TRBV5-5	ASSLQGLYGYT
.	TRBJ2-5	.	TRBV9	ASSGLGQYQETQY
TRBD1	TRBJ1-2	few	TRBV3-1	ASSQVEGARGYGYT
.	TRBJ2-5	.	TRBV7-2	ASSLGFSQETQY
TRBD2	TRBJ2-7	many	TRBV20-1	SAPAGVLRYEQY
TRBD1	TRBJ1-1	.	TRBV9	ASSIKPGGLLNTEAF
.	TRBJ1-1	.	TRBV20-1	SASTAPNTEAF
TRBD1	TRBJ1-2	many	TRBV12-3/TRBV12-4	ASSLRDRSFYGYT
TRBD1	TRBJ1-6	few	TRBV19	ASSIKGDRVKSPLH
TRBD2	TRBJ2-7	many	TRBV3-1	ASSQAGGAVRAMQY
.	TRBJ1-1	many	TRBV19	ASRPEVGRWNTEAF
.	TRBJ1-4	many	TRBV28	ASSFWRADNEKLF
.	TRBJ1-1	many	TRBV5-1	ASSFIGDENTEAF
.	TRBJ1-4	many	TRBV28	ASSAGGALEKLF
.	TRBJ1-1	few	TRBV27	ASGEGRTEAF
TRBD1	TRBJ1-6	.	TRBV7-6	ASSITPRNRGSYNSPLH
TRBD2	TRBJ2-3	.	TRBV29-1	SVAGVAGSTDTQY
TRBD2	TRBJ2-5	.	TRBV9	ASSVGGGLGGETQY